Listed below are T cell receptor beta chains from one sample, sequenced in a study of response to subunit inactivated influenza vaccine. MiXCR, run by TCRdb on the RT-PCR reads, gives a single entry per CDR3 protein. The repertoire consists of fewer than 400,000 distinct CDR3 sequences, with just over 20% occurring once and the leading ten covering about 10%. The sequenced sample was PBMCs from blood, obtained about 20 months after vaccination. The receptors shown here come from a man aged 50 to 69 who received an inactivated influenza vaccine. CDR3s include the opening cysteine and the closing phenylalanine or tryptophan. D genes are given only for firm matches. The size of a clone is reported for some rows only, either as once, few or many, or as a class for expanded clones.

length: 14; size: -; J: TRBJ1-1; D: -; V: TRBV19; CDR3: CASGIDRRNTEAFF; DNA: TGTGCCAGTGGTATAGATCGCAGGAACACTGAAGCTTTCTTT
length: 15; size: many; J: TRBJ1-1; D: -; V: TRBV20-1; CDR3: CSARAPLRGITEAFF; DNA: TGCAGTGCTAGAGCTCCCCTACGGGGTATCACTGAAGCTTTCTTT
length: 14; size: few; J: TRBJ1-6; D: -; V: TRBV28; CDR3: CASSRWGYNSPLHF; DNA: TGTGCCAGCAGTAGATGGGGTTATAATTCACCCCTCCACTTT
length: 15; size: few; J: TRBJ2-2; D: -; V: TRBV7-8; CDR3: CASSFGAGSTGELFF; DNA: TGTGCCAGCAGCTTCGGAGCGGGTTCCACCGGGGAGCTGTTTTTT
length: 15; size: few; J: TRBJ2-3; D: -; V: TRBV15; CDR3: CATSRDKATVDTQYF; DNA: TGTGCCACCAGCAGAGATAAGGCTACAGTGGATACGCAGTATTTT
length: 16; size: -; J: TRBJ1-5; D: TRBD1; V: TRBV24-1; CDR3: CATSQSGTGGPQPQHF; DNA: TGTGCCACCAGCCAATCCGGGACAGGGGGCCCTCAGCCCCAGCATTTT
length: 15; size: few; J: TRBJ2-5; D: -; V: TRBV5-6; CDR3: CASSLLPDYQETQYF; DNA: TGTGCCAGCAGCTTGCTGCCAGACTACCAAGAGACCCAGTACTTC
length: 14; size: -; J: TRBJ2-7; D: TRBD1; V: TRBV2; CDR3: CASSVGQVPDEQYF; DNA: TGTGCCAGCAGTGTGGGACAGGTTCCTGACGAGCAGTACTTC
length: 14; size: -; J: TRBJ1-5; D: TRBD1; V: TRBV3-1; CDR3: CASSQTGQRQPQHF; DNA: TGTGCCAGCAGCCAAACGGGACAGAGGCAGCCCCAGCATTTT
length: 15; size: once; J: TRBJ2-1; D: TRBD2; V: TRBV20-1; CDR3: CSAKGSLAGNNEQFF; DNA: TGCAGTGCTAAGGGGTCTCTAGCGGGAAACAATGAGCAGTTCTTC
length: 15; size: -; J: TRBJ2-3; D: -; V: TRBV20-1; CDR3: CSARDLKTGPDTQYF; DNA: TGCAGTGCTAGAGATCTCAAGACCGGACCGGATACGCAGTATTTT
length: 15; size: -; J: TRBJ2-1; D: -; V: TRBV5-1; CDR3: CASSFGQTSYNEQFF; DNA: TGCGCCAGCAGCTTTGGACAGACCTCCTACAATGAGCAGTTCTTC
length: 16; size: -; J: TRBJ2-2; D: TRBD2; V: TRBV6-1; CDR3: CASGSFSGVYTGELFF; DNA: TGTGCCAGCGGATCATTTAGCGGGGTTTACACCGGGGAGCTGTTTTTT
length: 18; size: -; J: TRBJ2-7; D: -; V: TRBV12-3/TRBV12-4; CDR3: CASSLYEIWGTGAYEQYF; DNA: TGTGCCAGCAGTTTATATGAGATATGGGGGACGGGGGCCTACGAGCAGTACTTC
length: 17; size: few; J: TRBJ2-7; D: TRBD2; V: TRBV11-1; CDR3: CASSLVAAGGPSFEQYF; DNA: TGTGCCAGCAGCTTAGTAGCGGCGGGAGGGCCCTCCTTCGAGCAGTACTTC
length: 15; size: many; J: TRBJ1-5; D: -; V: TRBV12-3/TRBV12-4; CDR3: CASSLVRTANQPQHF; DNA: TGTGCCAGCAGTTTAGTTCGGACAGCCAATCAGCCCCAGCATTTT
length: 14; size: -; J: TRBJ1-1; D: TRBD1; V: TRBV12-3/TRBV12-4; CDR3: CASSPRDSHTEAFF; DNA: TGTGCCAGCAGTCCCCGGGACAGCCACACTGAAGCTTTCTTT
length: 15; size: -; J: TRBJ2-7; D: TRBD1; V: TRBV6-5; CDR3: CASSYKGRGRYEQYF; DNA: TGTGCCAGCAGTTACAAGGGCAGGGGGCGCTACGAGCAGTACTTC
length: 13; size: many; J: TRBJ1-1; D: -; V: TRBV12-3/TRBV12-4; CDR3: CASKLWGNTEAFF; DNA: TGTGCCAGCAAATTATGGGGGAACACTGAAGCTTTCTTT
length: 15; size: few; J: TRBJ1-6; D: TRBD1; V: TRBV19; CDR3: CASTNRGTYNSPLHF; DNA: TGTGCCAGTACGAACAGGGGGACCTATAATTCACCCCTCCACTTT
length: 17; size: large; J: TRBJ2-1; D: -; V: TRBV4-1; CDR3: CASSRDPSVNSYNEQFF; DNA: TGCGCCAGCAGCCGGGACCCCTCCGTCAACTCCTACAATGAGCAGTTCTTC
length: 16; size: -; J: TRBJ2-3; D: -; V: TRBV4-2; CDR3: CASSQVSSKVSDTQYF; DNA: TGTGCCAGCAGCCAAGTTTCTAGCAAGGTTTCCGATACGCAGTATTTT
length: 15; size: -; J: TRBJ2-6; D: -; V: TRBV5-4; CDR3: CASSLESSGANVLTF; DNA: TGTGCCAGCAGCTTGGAGAGCTCTGGGGCCAACGTCCTGACTTTC
length: 15; size: many; J: TRBJ1-1; D: -; V: TRBV7-9; CDR3: CASSPGAIANTEAFF; DNA: TGTGCCAGCAGCCCAGGTGCAATTGCGAACACTGAAGCTTTCTTT
length: 14; size: -; J: TRBJ2-7; D: -; V: TRBV5-1; CDR3: CASSQGARVYEQYF; DNA: TGCGCCAGCAGTCAAGGGGCCAGGGTCTACGAGCAGTACTTC
length: 12; size: few; J: TRBJ2-7; D: -; V: TRBV20-1; CDR3: CSARDPRYEQYF; DNA: TGCAGTGCGAGGGACCCCCGGTACGAGCAGTACTTC
length: 15; size: -; J: TRBJ1-1; D: -; V: TRBV5-1; CDR3: CASSLGGQGNTEAFF; DNA: TGCGCCAGCAGCTTGGGGGGCCAGGGGAACACTGAAGCTTTCTTT
length: 16; size: -; J: TRBJ2-4; D: -; V: TRBV23-1; CDR3: CASSQSWHGAENIQYF; DNA: TGCGCCAGCAGTCAATCGTGGCACGGGGCGGAGAACATTCAGTACTTC
length: 15; size: few; J: TRBJ2-7; D: -; V: TRBV6-1; CDR3: CASSDGRGGSYEQYF; DNA: TGTGCCAGCAGTGATGGCAGGGGGGGTTCCTACGAGCAGTACTTC
length: 12; size: -; J: TRBJ1-2; D: -; V: TRBV12-3/TRBV12-4; CDR3: CASRSGGRGYTF; DNA: TGTGCCAGCAGGAGCGGGGGACGTGGCTACACCTTC
length: 14; size: few; J: TRBJ2-3; D: -; V: TRBV12-3/TRBV12-4; CDR3: CASSLGGSSDTQYF; DNA: TGTGCCAGCAGTTTAGGGGGAAGCTCGGATACGCAGTATTTT
length: 14; size: -; J: TRBJ1-2; D: -; V: TRBV5-1; CDR3: CASSPGRQIYGYTF; DNA: TGCGCCAGCAGCCCTGGTCGACAGATCTATGGCTACACCTTC
length: 17; size: -; J: TRBJ2-2; D: -; V: TRBV11-1; CDR3: CASSPGGWGRNTGELFF; DNA: TGTGCCAGCAGCCCCGGAGGTTGGGGGCGTAACACCGGGGAGCTGTTTTTT
length: 12; size: few; J: TRBJ1-1; D: TRBD1; V: TRBV7-2; CDR3: CASSARQGGAFF; DNA: TGTGCCAGCAGCGCCCGACAGGGGGGAGCTTTCTTT
length: 15; size: many; J: TRBJ1-1; D: -; V: TRBV5-1; CDR3: CASSPGGRPNTEAFF; DNA: TGCGCCAGCAGCCCCGGCGGCCGGCCGAACACTGAAGCTTTCTTT
length: 13; size: -; J: TRBJ2-7; D: -; V: TRBV12-3/TRBV12-4; CDR3: CASSLAGLHEQYF; DNA: TGTGCCAGCAGTTTGGCAGGGCTCCACGAGCAGTACTTC
length: 14; size: -; J: TRBJ1-1; D: TRBD1; V: TRBV20-1; CDR3: CSARGATGGTEAFF; DNA: TGCAGTGCTAGAGGGGCGACAGGGGGCACTGAAGCTTTCTTT
length: 15; size: -; J: TRBJ2-1; D: -; V: TRBV7-2; CDR3: CASSGRSSGHNEQFF; DNA: TGTGCCAGCAGCGGCCGGAGTAGCGGCCACAATGAGCAGTTCTTC
length: 15; size: many; J: TRBJ1-5; D: TRBD1; V: TRBV12-3/TRBV12-4; CDR3: CASSLAGQGNQPQHF; DNA: TGTGCCAGCAGTTTAGCGGGACAGGGTAACCAGCCCCAGCATTTT
length: 17; size: -; J: TRBJ1-2; D: -; V: TRBV4-2; CDR3: CASSQWTEVMENYGYTF; DNA: TGTGCCAGCAGCCAGTGGACAGAAGTAATGGAAAACTATGGCTACACCTTC
length: 16; size: -; J: TRBJ2-1; D: -; V: TRBV9; CDR3: CASSVGDNLRRGEQFF; DNA: TGTGCCAGCAGCGTAGGGGACAATCTGCGGAGAGGTGAGCAGTTCTTC
length: 13; size: many; J: TRBJ1-2; D: -; V: TRBV6-1; CDR3: CASSARGARGYTF; DNA: TGTGCCAGCAGTGCTCGGGGGGCAAGAGGCTACACCTTC
length: 15; size: -; J: TRBJ2-5; D: TRBD1; V: TRBV7-9; CDR3: CASSFGQGGGETQYF; DNA: TGTGCCAGCAGCTTCGGACAGGGGGGCGGAGAGACCCAGTACTTC
length: 15; size: few; J: TRBJ2-1; D: TRBD1; V: TRBV10-3; CDR3: CAISPIQGAIDEQFF; DNA: TGTGCCATCAGCCCGATACAGGGGGCGATCGATGAGCAGTTCTTC
length: 14; size: -; J: TRBJ1-1; D: -; V: TRBV3-1; CDR3: CASSQLRVGTEAFF; DNA: TGTGCCAGCAGCCAACTACGGGTGGGCACTGAAGCTTTCTTT
length: 12; size: -; J: TRBJ1-4; D: -; V: TRBV6-5; CDR3: CASSTQNEKLFF; DNA: TGTGCCAGCAGTACACAGAATGAAAAACTGTTTTTT
length: 12; size: many; J: TRBJ1-6; D: -; V: TRBV12-3/TRBV12-4; CDR3: CASRGRLGPLHF; DNA: TGTGCCAGCAGGGGACGGCTGGGTCCCCTCCACTTT
length: 16; size: -; J: TRBJ2-5; D: TRBD2; V: TRBV20-1; CDR3: CSASPLGLAVSETQYF; DNA: TGCAGTGCTAGCCCTCTGGGACTAGCGGTTTCCGAGACCCAGTACTTC
length: 14; size: -; J: TRBJ1-2; D: TRBD1; V: TRBV7-2; CDR3: CASSLGGGAYGYTF; DNA: TGTGCCAGCAGCTTAGGAGGGGGCGCATATGGCTACACCTTC
length: 15; size: many; J: TRBJ1-3; D: -; V: TRBV7-2; CDR3: CASSLKWGGGNTIYF; DNA: TGTGCCAGCAGCCTTAAGTGGGGAGGTGGAAACACCATATATTTT